This T cell receptor (beta chain) was documented in a study of T cell responses to AZD1222 COVID-19 vaccine. CDR3 length: 14 amino acids. The germline CDR1 and CDR2 sequences are SGHTA and FQGTGA. V shed 0 bases and J 6 bases; nucleotides not matched to a gene: 0. Profiled with immunoSEQ multiplex PCR; TCRdb holds only in-frame clones, not every one. Among under 150,000 clones listed, about 93% were seen once. Sequences were derived from peripheral blood, sampled on day 0 of AZD1222 vaccination. The clonotype was recovered from an adult in good health. The chain is built from TRBV7-3 and TRBJ2-1, with TRBD2 matching 9 bases. CDR3 nucleotides: TGTGCCAGCAGCTTAACGGGACTAGCCAATGAGCAGTTCTTC. Amino acid sequence: CASSLTGLANEQFF.